One sample yielded the 6 T cell receptor beta chains listed below, sequenced in a study of cytomegalovirus exposure and HLA in healthy donors. In the PCR, 60 Vbeta and 13 Jbeta primers were used. TCRdb's table, derived via immunoSEQ multiplex PCR, lists solely in-frame clones and lacks some. The sample holds about 100,000 clones, over 60% seen once. The specimen was PBMCs. The receptors were gathered from a female donor in good health and CMV-seropositive.

The rearrangement uses TRBV28 and TRBJ2-5; 8 bases agree with TRBD1. The DNA matches TRBJ2-7 better at its end, which makes the J call doubtful. The germline gives CDR1 MDHEN, CDR2 SYDVKM. This CDR3 region has 14 residues. The CDR3 here is CASRPDRGPYEQYF. Here the CDR3 DNA reads TGTGCCAGCAGACCAGACAGGGGCCCTTACGAGCAGTACTTC.

This clone is a singleton in its sample. The genes are TRBV6-5 and TRBJ1-5; tentative D call: TRBD1 (6 bases). CDR1 MNHEY and CDR2 SVGAGI come from the germline V gene. The CDR3 runs 15 residues. V was pared by 4 bases and J by 2 bases, with 12 bases between. CDR3 nucleotide sequence: TGTGCCAGCAGTTCAAGGGGGAGGGGCAATCAGCCCCAGCATTTT. The encoded protein is CASSSRGRGNQPQHF.

The chain joins TRBV13 to TRBJ1-5; D is possibly TRBD1 (6 bases). Trimming left V 0 bases short and J 10 bases short, with 13 bases between. Germline assignment: CDR1 PRHDT and CDR2 FYEKMQ (reference sequence). CDR3 length: 14 residues. The CDR3 spells CASSLGRQGSPQHF. The CDR3 DNA sequence: TGTGCCAGCAGCTTAGGACGCCAGGGGAGCCCCCAGCATTTT. Variable domain in full (rest from reference TRBV13 and TRBJ1-5): AAGVIQSPRHLIKEKRETATLKCYPIPRHDTVYWYQQGPGQDPQFLISFYEKMQSDKGSIPDRFSAQQFSDYHSELNMSSLELGDSALYFCASSLGRQGSPQHFGDGTRLSIL.

This clone has just one count. The rearrangement uses TRBV7-3 and TRBJ2-1; tentative D call: TRBD2 (5 bases). The CDR3 has 14 amino acids. Germline V gives CDR1 SGHTA, CDR2 FQGTGA. V was shortened by 7 bases and J by 0 bases, with 10 bases between the two germline ends. CDR3 sequence: CASKPGISYNEQFF. CDR3 coding DNA: TGTGCCAGCAAGCCCGGGATCTCCTACAATGAGCAGTTCTTC.

This clone was picked up a small number of times. The chain couples TRBV6-1 to TRBJ2-7; TRBD2 aligns across 9 bases. This CDR3 has 18 residues. After removal of 2 bases from V and 2 bases from J, the junction contained 13 bases not matched to a gene. Germline V gives CDR1 MNHNS, CDR2 SASEGT. The CDR3 DNA reads TGTGCCAGCAGTGAACGGAGAGCGGGAGGTTCCGAGACCTACGAGCAGTACTTC. Translation gives CASSERRAGGSETYEQYF.

This clone was seen once. The chain employs TRBV5-5 and TRBJ2-7; D gene ambiguous. The CDR3 consists of 12 residues. V was pared by 2 bases and J by 4 bases, with 7 bases between. Germline-derived CDR1 and CDR2 are SGHKS and YYEKEE (reference sequence). This chain's CDR3 is CASSFRVYEQYF. In DNA, the CDR3 is TGTGCCAGCAGCTTCCGGGTGTACGAGCAGTACTTC.